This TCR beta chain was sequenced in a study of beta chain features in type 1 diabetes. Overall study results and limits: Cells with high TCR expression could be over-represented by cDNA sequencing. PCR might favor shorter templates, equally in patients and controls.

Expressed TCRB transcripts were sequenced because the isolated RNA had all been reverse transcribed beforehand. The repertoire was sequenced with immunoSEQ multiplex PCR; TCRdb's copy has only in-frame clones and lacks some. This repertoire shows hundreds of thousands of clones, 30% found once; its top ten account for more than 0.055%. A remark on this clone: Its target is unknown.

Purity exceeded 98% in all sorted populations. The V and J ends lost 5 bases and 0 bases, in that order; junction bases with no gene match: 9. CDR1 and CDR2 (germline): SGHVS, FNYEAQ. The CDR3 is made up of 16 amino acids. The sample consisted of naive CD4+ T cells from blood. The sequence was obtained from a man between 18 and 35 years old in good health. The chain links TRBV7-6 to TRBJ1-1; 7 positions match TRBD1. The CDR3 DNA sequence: TGTGCCAGCAGCCCTCCGGGACAGATCATGAACACTGAAGCTTTCTTT. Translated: CASSPPGQIMNTEAFF.